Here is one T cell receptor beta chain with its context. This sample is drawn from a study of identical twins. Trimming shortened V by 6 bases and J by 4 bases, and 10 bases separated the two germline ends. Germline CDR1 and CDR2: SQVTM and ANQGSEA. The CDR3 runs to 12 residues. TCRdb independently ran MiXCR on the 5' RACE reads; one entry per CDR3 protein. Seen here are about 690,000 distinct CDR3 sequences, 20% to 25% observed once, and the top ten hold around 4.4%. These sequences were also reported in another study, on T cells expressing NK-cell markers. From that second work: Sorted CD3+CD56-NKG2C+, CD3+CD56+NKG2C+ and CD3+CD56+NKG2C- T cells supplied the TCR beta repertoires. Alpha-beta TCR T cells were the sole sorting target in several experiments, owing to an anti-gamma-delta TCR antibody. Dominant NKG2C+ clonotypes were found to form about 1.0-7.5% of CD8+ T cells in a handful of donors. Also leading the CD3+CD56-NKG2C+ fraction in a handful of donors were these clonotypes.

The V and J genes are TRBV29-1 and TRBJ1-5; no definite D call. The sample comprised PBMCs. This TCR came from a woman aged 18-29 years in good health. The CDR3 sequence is CSVGRPNQPQHF. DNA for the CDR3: TGCAGCGTCGGGCGTCCTAATCAGCCCCAGCATTTT.